This record concerns one TCR beta chain sequence. These data come from a study of CD8 T cells in Susac syndrome. The junction had 19 bases not matched to a gene; V was cut back by 5 bases and J by 9 bases. The CDR3 runs to 17 residues. CDR1 MGHRA and CDR2 YSYEKL come from the germline V gene. Random hexamers primed reverse transcription of about 0.5 to 1 ug RNA. TCRdb independently ran MiXCR on the immunoSEQ multiplex PCR reads; one entry per CDR3 protein. Counted here are about 300,000 distinct CDR3 sequences, approximately 84% occurring once; the ten biggest clones make up approximately 0.11%. TEMRA cells were enriched by FACS, and CD4+ and CD8+ T cells were negatively isolated.

The receptor comes from a human donor with multiple sclerosis. This rearrangement joins TRBV4-1 to TRBJ1-5; 7 nucleotides agree with TRBD1. The sequencing sample was made of CD8+ T cells from PBMCs. For the CDR3, the DNA is TGCGCCAGCAGCGAACGGGAGGGACAGTATTTTTTTCTGCCCCAGCATTTT. It codes for CASSEREGQYFFLPQHF.